These T cell receptor beta chains were read from a single sample in a study of T cell responses to AZD1222 COVID-19 vaccine. Some clones are missing from TCRdb's copy, which holds only in-frame ones; the method was immunoSEQ multiplex PCR. The sample includes roughly 180,000 clones, approximately 86% of them seen just once. The sequenced sample was peripheral blood, obtained on day 0 of AZD1222 vaccination. These TCRs come from an adult in good health. CDR3s include the opening cysteine and the closing phenylalanine or tryptophan. The D gene is left open where the match is weak. Clone sizes are given selectively: once, few, many, or a class where the clone is expanded.

V gene,J gene,clone size,D gene,CDR3 DNA,CDR3 protein
TRBV2,TRBJ1-5,.,.,TGTGCCAGCAGTGGGGCCGGGGGGCTGAGCAATCAGCCCCAGCATTTT,CASSGAGGLSNQPQHF
TRBV27,TRBJ2-3,.,.,TGTGCCAGCAGTCCGCAGGGCAGGGGAACAGATACGCAGTATTTT,CASSPQGRGTDTQYF
TRBV15,TRBJ1-2,.,.,TGTGCCACCAGCAGACCCCAACACCAGGGCTATGGCTACACCTTC,CATSRPQHQGYGYTF
TRBV29-1,TRBJ2-1,.,.,TGCAGCGTCAGGGGAGGGAGGGAGTCCTACAATGAGCAGTTCTTC,CSVRGGRESYNEQFF
TRBV30,TRBJ1-1,.,TRBD1,TGTGCCTGGAGTGTAGACAGGGGGTCATGGGGCACTGAAGCTTTCTTT,CAWSVDRGSWGTEAFF
TRBV27,TRBJ1-6,.,TRBD1,TGTGCCAGCAGTCGACAGGGAGCCTATAATTCACCCCTCCACTTT,CASSRQGAYNSPLHF
TRBV9,TRBJ2-1,.,.,TGTGCCAGCAGCGTAGATAGCGGACCGTACAATGAGCAGTTCTTC,CASSVDSGPYNEQFF
TRBV24-1,TRBJ2-1,.,TRBD2,TGTGCCACCAGTGTTGCAGCGGGGAGAGGGAATGAGCAGTTCTTC,CATSVAAGRGNEQFF
TRBV11-1,TRBJ2-7,once,.,TGTGCCAGCAGCTACCAAATCAGGGGTTACGAGCAGTACTTC,CASSYQIRGYEQYF
TRBV2,TRBJ1-2,.,TRBD1,TGTGCCAGCTACGATACAGGGGATCTCTATGGCTACACCTTC,CASYDTGDLYGYTF
TRBV4-1,TRBJ1-3,.,.,TGCGCCAGCAGCCAAGAGGAATGGGGAAACACCATATATTTT,CASSQEEWGNTIYF
TRBV6-5,TRBJ2-1,once,.,TGTGCCAGCAGTTTTGACAGTTACAATGAGCAGTTCTTC,CASSFDSYNEQFF
TRBV3-1/TRBV3-2,TRBJ2-1,.,TRBD2,TGTGCCAGCAGCCAACCGTCGCTAGCGGGGGTGAAAAATGAGCAGTTCTTC,CASSQPSLAGVKNEQFF